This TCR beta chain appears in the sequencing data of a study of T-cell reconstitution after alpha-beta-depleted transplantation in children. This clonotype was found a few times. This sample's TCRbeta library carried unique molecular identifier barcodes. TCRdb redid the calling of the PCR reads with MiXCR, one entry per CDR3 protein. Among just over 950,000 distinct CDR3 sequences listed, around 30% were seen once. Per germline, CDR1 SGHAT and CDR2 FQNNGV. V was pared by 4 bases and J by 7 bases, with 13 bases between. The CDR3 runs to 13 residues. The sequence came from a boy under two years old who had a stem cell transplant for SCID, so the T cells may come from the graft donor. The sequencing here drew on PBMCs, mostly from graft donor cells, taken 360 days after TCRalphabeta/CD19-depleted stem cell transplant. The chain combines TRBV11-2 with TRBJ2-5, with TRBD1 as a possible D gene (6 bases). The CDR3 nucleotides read TGTGCCAGCAGCTCACAGGGTTTAGGGACCCAGTACTTC. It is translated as CASSSQGLGTQYF.